The clone carrying this TCR beta chain came up a few times. Its antigen is unknown. Produced via immunoSEQ multiplex PCR; TCRdb's table is partial and in-frame only. The data contain approximately 10,000 clones, about 81% of them seen just once; the ten biggest clones take up 15% to 20%. The sample originates from a study of somatic mutations in cytotoxic T cells in rheumatoid arthritis. Looked up from germline, CDR1 is MRHNA and CDR2 is SNTAGT. The V gene end was trimmed by 3 bases and the J gene end by 0 bases; junction bases not matched to a gene: 1. The CDR3 spans 14 residues. Findings and caveats of the study: Expanded CD8+ clones had unknown antigen targets.

Blood donors of median age approximately 50 years (range roughly 21-80), around 59% of them female, formed the healthy controls. This chain links TRBV6-4 with TRBJ2-7, with 8 bases matching TRBD1. This clonotype originated in a woman in her fifties or sixties in good health. The source material was CD8+ T cells sorted from blood. CDR3 nucleotide sequence: TGTGCCAGCAGTGAGGGACAGGACTCCTACGAGCAGTACTTC. Translated, it gives CASSEGQDSYEQYF.